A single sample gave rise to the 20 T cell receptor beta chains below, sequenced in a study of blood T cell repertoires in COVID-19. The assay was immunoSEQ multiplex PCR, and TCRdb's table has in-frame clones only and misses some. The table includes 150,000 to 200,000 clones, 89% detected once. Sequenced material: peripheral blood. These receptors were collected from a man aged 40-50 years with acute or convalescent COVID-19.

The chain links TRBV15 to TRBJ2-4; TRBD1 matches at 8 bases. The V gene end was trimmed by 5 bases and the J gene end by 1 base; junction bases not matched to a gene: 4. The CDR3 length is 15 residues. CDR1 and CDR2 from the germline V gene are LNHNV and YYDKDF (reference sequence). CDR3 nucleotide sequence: TGTGCCACCAGCGAAGGGACAGGCGCCAAAAACATTCAGTACTTC. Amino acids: CATSEGTGAKNIQYF.

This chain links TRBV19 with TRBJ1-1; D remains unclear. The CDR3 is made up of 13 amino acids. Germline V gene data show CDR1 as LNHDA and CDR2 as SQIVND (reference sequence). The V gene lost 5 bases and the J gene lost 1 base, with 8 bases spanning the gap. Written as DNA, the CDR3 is TGTGCCAGTAGTTCAACAGCGAACACTGAAGCTTTCTTT. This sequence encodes CASSSTANTEAFF.

The CDR3, as DNA: TGTGCCAGCAGTCCTGGACTAGCGGGGGGGCCGTGGGATGAGCAGTTCTTC. Protein product: CASSPGLAGGPWDEQFF. V is TRBV27 and J is TRBJ2-1; TRBD2 aligns across 15 bases. The CDR3 sequence is 17 residues long. The V and J ends lost 5 bases and 8 bases, in that order; junction bases with no gene match: 10. Germline V gene lookup returns CDR1 MNHEY and CDR2 SMNVEV (reference sequence).

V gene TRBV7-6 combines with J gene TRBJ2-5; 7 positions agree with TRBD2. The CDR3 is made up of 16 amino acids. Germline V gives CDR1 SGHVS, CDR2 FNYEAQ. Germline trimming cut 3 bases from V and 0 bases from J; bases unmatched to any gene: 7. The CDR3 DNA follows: TGTGCCAGCAGCTTTCTCAGCGGGGTGTACCAAGAGACCCAGTACTTC. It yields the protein CASSFLSGVYQETQYF.

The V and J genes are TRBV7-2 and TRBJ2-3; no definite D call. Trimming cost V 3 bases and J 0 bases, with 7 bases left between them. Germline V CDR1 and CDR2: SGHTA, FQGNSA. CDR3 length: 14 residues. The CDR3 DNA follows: TGTGCCAGCAGCTTCAGGTCTAGCACAGATACGCAGTATTTT. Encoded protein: CASSFRSSTDTQYF.

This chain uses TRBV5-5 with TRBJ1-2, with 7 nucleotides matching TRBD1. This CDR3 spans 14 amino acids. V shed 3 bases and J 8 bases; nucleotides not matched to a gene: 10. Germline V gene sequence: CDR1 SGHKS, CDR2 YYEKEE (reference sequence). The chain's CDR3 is CASSSAGTAEGYTF. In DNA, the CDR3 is TGTGCCAGCAGCTCAGCCGGGACAGCTGAGGGCTACACCTTC.

CDR3 in amino acids: CASSPGGEQFF. The CDR3 nucleotides are TGCGCCAGCAGTCCAGGGGGTGAGCAGTTCTTC. The gene calls are TRBV10-1 and TRBJ2-1, with 7 bases matching TRBD1. Germline CDR1 is WNHNN and CDR2 is SYGVQD (reference sequence). V lost 5 bases and J lost 9; bases outside the gene matches: 1. The CDR3 runs to 11 residues.

The DNA for the CDR3 is TGCGCCAGCAGCTTGAGGACAGGGGGCAGCTCCTACGAGCAGTACTTC. As protein: CASSLRTGGSSYEQYF. V gene TRBV5-1 combines with J gene TRBJ2-7, with 11 bases aligning to TRBD1. The germline gives CDR1 SGHRS, CDR2 YFSETQ. This CDR3 spans 16 amino acids. V trimming: 1 base; J trimming: 0 bases; junction bases outside the gene matches: 3.

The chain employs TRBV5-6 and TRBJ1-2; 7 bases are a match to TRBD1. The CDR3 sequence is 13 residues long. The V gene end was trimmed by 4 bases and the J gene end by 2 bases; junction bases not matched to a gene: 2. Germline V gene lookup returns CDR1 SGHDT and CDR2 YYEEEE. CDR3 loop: CASSPDRNYGYTF. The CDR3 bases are TGTGCCAGCAGCCCGGACAGGAACTATGGCTACACCTTC.

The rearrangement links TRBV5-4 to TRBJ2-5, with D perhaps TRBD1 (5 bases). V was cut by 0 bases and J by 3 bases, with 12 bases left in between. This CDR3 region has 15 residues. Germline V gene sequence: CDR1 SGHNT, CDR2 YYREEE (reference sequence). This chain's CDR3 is CASSLGGQGKETQYF. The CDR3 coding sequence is TGTGCCAGCAGCTTGGGGGGTCAGGGAAAAGAGACCCAGTACTTC.

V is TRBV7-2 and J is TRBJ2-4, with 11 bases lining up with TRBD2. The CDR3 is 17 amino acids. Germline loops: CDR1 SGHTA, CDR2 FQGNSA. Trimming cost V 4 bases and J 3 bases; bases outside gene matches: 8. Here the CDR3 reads CASSSRTSGGFKNIQYF. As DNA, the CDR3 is TGTGCCAGCAGCTCCCGAACTAGCGGGGGCTTCAAAAACATTCAGTACTTC.

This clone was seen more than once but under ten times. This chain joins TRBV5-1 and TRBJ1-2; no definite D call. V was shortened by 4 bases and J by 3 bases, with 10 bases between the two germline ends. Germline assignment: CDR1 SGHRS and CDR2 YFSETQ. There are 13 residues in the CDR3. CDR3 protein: CASSLLPDYGYTF. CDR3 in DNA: TGCGCCAGCAGCCTCCTTCCGGACTATGGCTACACCTTC.

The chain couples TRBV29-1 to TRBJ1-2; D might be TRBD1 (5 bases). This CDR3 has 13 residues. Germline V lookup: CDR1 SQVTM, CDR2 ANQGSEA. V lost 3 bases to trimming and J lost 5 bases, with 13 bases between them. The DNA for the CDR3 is TGCAGCGTTGAGACAGCCTATCCTTATGGCTACACCTTC. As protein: CSVETAYPYGYTF.

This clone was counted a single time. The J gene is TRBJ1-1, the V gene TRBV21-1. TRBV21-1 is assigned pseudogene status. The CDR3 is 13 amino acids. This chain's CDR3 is CASSKGGCREAFF. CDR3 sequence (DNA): TGTGCCAGCAGCAAAGGAGGGTGCAGGGAAGCTTTCTTT.

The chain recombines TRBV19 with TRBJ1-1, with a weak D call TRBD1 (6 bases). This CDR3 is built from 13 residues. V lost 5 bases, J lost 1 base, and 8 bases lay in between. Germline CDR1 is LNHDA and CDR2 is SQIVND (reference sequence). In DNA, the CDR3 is TGTGCCAGTAGTTTACAGGGGAACACTGAAGCTTTCTTT. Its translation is CASSLQGNTEAFF.

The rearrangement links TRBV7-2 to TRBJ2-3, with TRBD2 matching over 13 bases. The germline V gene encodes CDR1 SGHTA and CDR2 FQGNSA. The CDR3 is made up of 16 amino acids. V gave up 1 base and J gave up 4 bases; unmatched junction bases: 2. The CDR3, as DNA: TGTGCCAGCAGCTTAGAACTAGCGGGGGGGGCAGATACGCAGTATTTT. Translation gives CASSLELAGGADTQYF. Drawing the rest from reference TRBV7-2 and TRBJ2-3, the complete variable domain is GAGVSQSPSNKVTEKGKDVELRCDPISGHTALYWYRQSLGQGLEFLIYFQGNSAPDKSGLPSDRFSAERTGGSVSTLTIQRTQQEDSAVYLCASSLELAGGADTQYFGPGTRLTVL.

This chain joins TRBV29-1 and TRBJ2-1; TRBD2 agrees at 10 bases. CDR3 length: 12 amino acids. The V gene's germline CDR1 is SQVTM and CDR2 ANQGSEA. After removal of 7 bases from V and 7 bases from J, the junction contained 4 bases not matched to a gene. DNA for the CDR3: TGCAGCGGAGCGGGGGGGCAGAATGAGCAGTTCTTC. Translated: CSGAGGQNEQFF.

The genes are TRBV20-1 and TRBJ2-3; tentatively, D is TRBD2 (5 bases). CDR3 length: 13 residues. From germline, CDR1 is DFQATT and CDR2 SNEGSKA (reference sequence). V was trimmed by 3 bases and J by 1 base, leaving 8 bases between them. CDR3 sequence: CSASKRGTDTQYF. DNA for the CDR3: TGCAGTGCTAGTAAGAGGGGCACAGATACGCAGTATTTT.

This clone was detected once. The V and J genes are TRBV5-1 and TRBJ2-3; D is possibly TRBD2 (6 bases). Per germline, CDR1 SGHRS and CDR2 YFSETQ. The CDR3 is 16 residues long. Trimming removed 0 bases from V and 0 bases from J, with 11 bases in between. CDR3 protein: CASSLALGGSTDTQYF. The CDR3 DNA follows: TGCGCCAGCAGCTTGGCCTTGGGGGGTAGCACAGATACGCAGTATTTT.

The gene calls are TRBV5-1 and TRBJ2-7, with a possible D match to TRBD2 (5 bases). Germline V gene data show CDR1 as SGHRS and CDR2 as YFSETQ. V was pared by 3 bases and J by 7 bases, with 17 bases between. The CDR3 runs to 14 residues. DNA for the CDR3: TGCGCCAGCAGCTGGAGTACTGGAGGTCAGGAGCAGTACTTC. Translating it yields CASSWSTGGQEQYF.